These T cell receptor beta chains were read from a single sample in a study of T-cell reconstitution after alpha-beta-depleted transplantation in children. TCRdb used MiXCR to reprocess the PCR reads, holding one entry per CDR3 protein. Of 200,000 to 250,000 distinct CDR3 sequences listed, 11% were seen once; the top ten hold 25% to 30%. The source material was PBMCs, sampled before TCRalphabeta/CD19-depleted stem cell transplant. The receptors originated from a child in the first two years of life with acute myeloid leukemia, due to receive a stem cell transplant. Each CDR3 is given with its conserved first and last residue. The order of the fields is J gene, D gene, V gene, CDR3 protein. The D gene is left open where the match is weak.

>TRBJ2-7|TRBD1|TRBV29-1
CSVTGGPYEQYF
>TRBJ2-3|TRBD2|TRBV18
CASSPPPTSWGTDTQYF
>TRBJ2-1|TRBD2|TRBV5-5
CASSRGLAGSDEQFF
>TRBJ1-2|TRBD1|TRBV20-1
CSADYIPEQGANYGYTF
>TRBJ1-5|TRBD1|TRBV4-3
CASSQEARGSSNQPQHF
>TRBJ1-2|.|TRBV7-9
CASSSPGVLPGYGYTF
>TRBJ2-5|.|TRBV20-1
CSGFQGRETQYF
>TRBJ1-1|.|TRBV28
CASTNGNTEAFF
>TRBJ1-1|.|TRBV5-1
CASSSEGGFSREAFF
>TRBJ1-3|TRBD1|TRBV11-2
CASSLDRAGNTIYF
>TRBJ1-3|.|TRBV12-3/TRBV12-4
CASSLRADSGNTIYF
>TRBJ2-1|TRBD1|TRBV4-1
CASSQPTGIDEQFF
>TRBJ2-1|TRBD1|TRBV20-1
CSDRGHYNEQFF
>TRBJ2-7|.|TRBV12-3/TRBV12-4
CASSLLAREQYF
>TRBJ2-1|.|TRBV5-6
CASSVPMAGSEQFF
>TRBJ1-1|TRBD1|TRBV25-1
CASSARTGTEAFF
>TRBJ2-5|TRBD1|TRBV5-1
CASSQARGGGETQYF
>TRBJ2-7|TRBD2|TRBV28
CASSWLSGDSYEQYF
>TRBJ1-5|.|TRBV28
CASSLGLQPQHF
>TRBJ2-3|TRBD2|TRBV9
CASSERGGTSGLVVDTQYF
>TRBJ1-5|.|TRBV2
CASRGRGLAGNQPQHF
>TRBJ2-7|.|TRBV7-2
CASSPRNVLAGNYEQYF
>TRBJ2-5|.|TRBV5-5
CASSSQVLETQYF
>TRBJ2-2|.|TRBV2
CASSEEGSNTGELFF
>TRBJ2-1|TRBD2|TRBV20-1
CSAGTSGRVQFF
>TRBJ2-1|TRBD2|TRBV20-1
CSAPAGRDYNEQFF
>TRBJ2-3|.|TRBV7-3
CASSPSANGKQYF
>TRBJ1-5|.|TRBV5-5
CASSFLDVQPQHF
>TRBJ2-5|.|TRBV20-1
CSATRETQYF
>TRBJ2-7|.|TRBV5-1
CASSLEWGPTYEQYF
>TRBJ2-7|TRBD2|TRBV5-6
CASSRSTSPYEQYF
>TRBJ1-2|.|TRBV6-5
CASSYSPNGPYGYTF
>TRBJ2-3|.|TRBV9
CASSVRGTEPTDTQYF
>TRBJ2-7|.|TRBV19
CASSQDRLDGEHPYEQYF
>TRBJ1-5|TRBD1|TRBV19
CATIPPTGTNQPQHF
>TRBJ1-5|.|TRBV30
CACYAGNGGNQPQHF
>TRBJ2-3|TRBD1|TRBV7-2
CASSQGVSTDTQYF
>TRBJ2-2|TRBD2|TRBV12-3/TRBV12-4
CASSPPGLADSNTGELFF
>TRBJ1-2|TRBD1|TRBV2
CASSPTGQVGGYTF
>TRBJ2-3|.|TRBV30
CAWSSTGVLLLNTQYF
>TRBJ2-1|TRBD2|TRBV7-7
CASSLRASGTDNEQFF